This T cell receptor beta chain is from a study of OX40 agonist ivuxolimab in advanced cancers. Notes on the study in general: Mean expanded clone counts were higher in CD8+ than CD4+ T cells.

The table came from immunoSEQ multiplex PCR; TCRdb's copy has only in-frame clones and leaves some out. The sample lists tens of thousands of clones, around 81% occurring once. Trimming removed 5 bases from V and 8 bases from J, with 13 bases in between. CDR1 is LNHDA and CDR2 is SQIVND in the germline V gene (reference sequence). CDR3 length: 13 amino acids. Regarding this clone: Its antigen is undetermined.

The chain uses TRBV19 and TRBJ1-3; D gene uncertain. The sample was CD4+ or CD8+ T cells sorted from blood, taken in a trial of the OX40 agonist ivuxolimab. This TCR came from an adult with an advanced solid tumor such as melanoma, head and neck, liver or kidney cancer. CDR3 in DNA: TGTGCCAGTAGTCCTCACACCGAAGACACCATATATTTT. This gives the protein CASSPHTEDTIYF.